The rows below give T cell receptor beta chains drawn from one sample of a study of cytomegalovirus exposure and HLA in healthy donors. Data came from immunoSEQ multiplex PCR; TCRdb stores just in-frame clones and leaves some out. The data show some 240,000 clones, about 72% seen once. The material sequenced was PBMCs. These receptors were collected from a male donor in good health and CMV-seronegative. The CDR3 runs from the conserved cysteine through the conserved F or W. Fields, in order: J gene, clone size, D gene, V gene, CDR3 DNA, CDR3 protein. D genes are given only for firm matches. Size values are once, few and many counts, or a class for expanded clones, and some rows have none.

>TRBJ2-3|once|-|TRBV6-5
TGTGCCAGCAGTTACTCTAGTCAGGCCACAGATACGCAGTATTTT
CASSYSSQATDTQYF
>TRBJ1-5|few|-|TRBV14
TGTGCCAGCAGCCAAGGCGGCGGATCTTTTCTGCCCCAGCATTTT
CASSQGGGSFLPQHF
>TRBJ1-2|few|-|TRBV6-1
TGTGCCAGCAGTGAAGGGGTGGAGTTCTATGGCTACACCTTC
CASSEGVEFYGYTF
>TRBJ2-5|-|TRBD1|TRBV5-1
TGCGCCAGCAGCGCCGACAGGGTGGAGACCCAGTACTTC
CASSADRVETQYF
>TRBJ2-7|-|TRBD1|TRBV19
TGTGCCAGTAGTATAGTCGGGACAGGCCCCTACGAGCAGTACTTC
CASSIVGTGPYEQYF
>TRBJ2-3|-|TRBD2|TRBV6-4
TGTGCCAGCAGTGTAAGGCAGGGACTAGCGGGAGAAGTCGCAGATACGCAGTATTTT
CASSVRQGLAGEVADTQYF
>TRBJ2-1|-|TRBD2|TRBV30
TGTGCCTGGGAGCGGGAGGGGAGCAATGAGCAGTTCTTC
CAWEREGSNEQFF
>TRBJ2-1|-|TRBD2|TRBV6-5
TGTGCCAGCAGTAAGACTAGCGGGATCTACAATGAGCGGTTCTTC
CASSKTSGIYNERFF
>TRBJ2-3|-|TRBD2|TRBV6-5
TGTGCCAGCAGTTACGCGGCTAGCGGGACCACAGATACGCAGTATTTT
CASSYAASGTTDTQYF
>TRBJ1-5|few|-|TRBV6-5
TGTGCCAGCAGTTACTCCGGCGGGGGACTAAATCAGCCCCAGCATTTT
CASSYSGGGLNQPQHF
>TRBJ1-5|-|-|TRBV5-6
TGTGCCAGCAGCTTGCGTCAGGTCCAGGGGCAGCCCCAGCATTTT
CASSLRQVQGQPQHF
>TRBJ2-7|-|-|TRBV30
TGTGCCTGGAGCCGGGCGGGGACCTACGAGCAGTACTTC
CAWSRAGTYEQYF
>TRBJ1-5|-|-|TRBV28
TGTGCCAGCGGCCTATCAACAGGGCTCCAGCCCCAGCATTTT
CASGLSTGLQPQHF
>TRBJ1-5|-|-|TRBV7-9
TGTGCCAGCAGCGGGGGCCGGGTGGGGTTCGGTTCAAATCAGCCCCAGCATTTT
CASSGGRVGFGSNQPQHF
>TRBJ2-1|-|-|TRBV9
TGTGCCAGCAGCGTAGGGACAGACTTCAATGAGCAGTTCTTC
CASSVGTDFNEQFF
>TRBJ1-3|-|-|TRBV2
TGTGCCAGCAGTGGGGAGGGCAGTCAAAGCTCTGGAAACACCATATATTTT
CASSGEGSQSSGNTIYF
>TRBJ1-4|-|TRBD1|TRBV7-9
TGTGCCAGCAGCTTAGGACAGGGGGATGAAAAACTGTTTTTT
CASSLGQGDEKLFF
>TRBJ2-2|-|TRBD2|TRBV28
TGTGCCAGCAGGACTAGCGGGAGAGTCGGGGAGCTGTTTTTT
CASRTSGRVGELFF
>TRBJ1-1|once|TRBD1|TRBV19
TGTGCCAGTAGTTTACAGGGGGGCACTGAAGCTTTCTTT
CASSLQGGTEAFF
>TRBJ2-1|-|TRBD2|TRBV28
TGTGCCAGCAGTTTATGGGAGGCAGGGAGGGATGAGCAGTTCTTC
CASSLWEAGRDEQFF
>TRBJ1-5|-|-|TRBV6-1
TGTGCCAGCAGCGGGGGGGGTAGCAATCAGCCCCAGCATTTT
CASSGGGSNQPQHF
>TRBJ1-1|-|-|TRBV19
TGTGCCAGTAGTGTACAGAGCCAGAACACTGAAGCTTTCTTT
CASSVQSQNTEAFF
>TRBJ2-2|once|TRBD2|TRBV28
TGTGCCAGCATCTCACTATTACTAGCGGGAGGACGAATTAACACCGGGGAGCTGTTTTTT
CASISLLLAGGRINTGELFF
>TRBJ2-7|few|TRBD2|TRBV4-1
TGCGCCAGCAGCCGGACTAGCGGGTCCGCCTACGAGCAGTACTTC
CASSRTSGSAYEQYF
>TRBJ1-3|-|TRBD1|TRBV6-1
TGTGCCAGCAGGGAGAGGACAGGGGGCGGAAACACCATATATTTT
CASRERTGGGNTIYF
>TRBJ2-5|-|-|TRBV7-9
TGTGCCAGCAGCTCCCCAATGGAGGAAGGCGGGGAGACCCAGTACTTC
CASSSPMEEGGETQYF
>TRBJ2-4|-|TRBD2|TRBV6-5
TGTGCCAGCAGTTACTCGCGGGGGGTCTTGGACATTCAGTACTTC
CASSYSRGVLDIQYF
>TRBJ1-6|-|TRBD1|TRBV6-1
TGTGCCAGCAGTGAAAGACCGGGACAGGCTTTCTCACCCCTCCACTTT
CASSERPGQAFSPLHF
>TRBJ1-1|-|TRBD1|TRBV7-9
TGTTCCAGCAGCTCCAACAAACGGACAGGGATGAACACTGAAGCTTTCTTT
CSSSSNKRTGMNTEAFF
>TRBJ2-7|-|-|TRBV27
TGTGCCAGCAGTCCCAAAGCCCGGCAGGGTCACTACGAGCAGTACTTC
CASSPKARQGHYEQYF
>TRBJ2-3|once|-|TRBV19
TGTGCCAGTAGTATAGTTAGGAGAGATGCGCAGTATTTT
CASSIVRRDAQYF
>TRBJ2-7|-|-|TRBV9
TGTGCCAGCAGCGCCTGGACAGCTACGGACTACGAGCAGTACTTC
CASSAWTATDYEQYF
>TRBJ2-3|-|TRBD2|TRBV28
TGTGCCAGCCATGGACTAGCGGGAGGTTATACGCAGTATTTT
CASHGLAGGYTQYF
>TRBJ2-3|few|TRBD2|TRBV7-2
TGTGCCAGCAGCTTCGGTGGACTAGCTGCAGATACGCAGTATTTT
CASSFGGLAADTQYF
>TRBJ2-7|once|-|TRBV29-1
TGCAGCGTTGACAAGGGGCCCTACGAGCAGTACTTC
CSVDKGPYEQYF
>TRBJ2-7|few|TRBD1|TRBV5-4
TGTGCCAGCAGCTTGGGACAGGGGTATGACGAGCAGTACTTC
CASSLGQGYDEQYF
>TRBJ1-5|-|-|TRBV2
TGTGCCAGCAGTGAAGCCCGAACAGGACGCAATCAGCCCCAGCATTTT
CASSEARTGRNQPQHF
>TRBJ1-2|few|-|TRBV5-6
TGTGCCAGCAGCCGGGGGTCTTATGGCTACACCTTC
CASSRGSYGYTF
>TRBJ1-2|-|TRBD1|TRBV14
TGTGCCAGCAGCCAATTCACAGGGGGAGGCTACACCTTC
CASSQFTGGGYTF
>TRBJ2-6|-|-|TRBV28
TGTGCCAGCGGCCCACCTGCGGGTCCCTCTGGGGCCAACGTCCTGACTTTC
CASGPPAGPSGANVLTF
>TRBJ1-1|-|-|TRBV29-1
TGCAGCGTTGTTAGGGGCCTGAACACTGAAGCTTTCTTT
CSVVRGLNTEAFF
>TRBJ1-2|-|-|TRBV25-1
TGTGCCAGCAGTGATGATACCCCTTTGGTCCAGGACTATGGCTACACCTTC
CASSDDTPLVQDYGYTF
>TRBJ2-7|-|-|TRBV29-1
TGCAGCGTCAACCGACAGGAGAAGCAGTACTTC
CSVNRQEKQYF
>TRBJ1-2|-|-|TRBV4-2
TGTGCCAGCAGCCAAGATAAGCGGACACGGGAGTTGAGGTATGGCTACACCTTC
CASSQDKRTRELRYGYTF
>TRBJ1-1|few|-|TRBV7-9
TGTGCCAGCAGCTTAGAGAGTGTGAACACTGAAGCTTTCTTT
CASSLESVNTEAFF
>TRBJ1-1|-|-|TRBV19
TGTGCCACAGCGGAGGGTGAAGCTTTCTTT
CATAEGEAFF
>TRBJ2-2|-|TRBD1|TRBV6-1
TGTGCCAGCAGCCGACAGGGCCTATCCACCGGGGAGCTGTTTTTT
CASSRQGLSTGELFF
>TRBJ2-1|-|-|TRBV9
TGTGCCAGCAGCGTAGAAGTATTCGGTGAGCAGTTCTTC
CASSVEVFGEQFF
>TRBJ1-4|-|-|TRBV5-1
TGCGCCAGCAGCTTGGGGCGGGACGTGGCAACTAATGAAAAACTGTTTTTT
CASSLGRDVATNEKLFF
>TRBJ1-4|-|-|TRBV27
TGTGCCAGCAGTCTGGACGGGCGGGCTAATGAAAAACTGTTTTTT
CASSLDGRANEKLFF
>TRBJ2-1|-|-|TRBV5-1
TGCGCCAGCAGCTTGGTATTCTCCTACAATGAGCAGTTCTTC
CASSLVFSYNEQFF
>TRBJ1-1|-|-|TRBV7-6
TGTGCCAGCAGCTCTTCCGAGGGCACTGAAGCTTTCTTT
CASSSSEGTEAFF
>TRBJ1-4|-|TRBD1|TRBV5-1
TGCGCCAGCAGCTCGACAGGGGAAAAACTGTTTTTT
CASSSTGEKLFF
>TRBJ2-1|-|TRBD2|TRBV5-1
TGCGCCAGCAGCTTAAGAGCTAGCGGGATGGGCAATGAGCAGTTCTTC
CASSLRASGMGNEQFF
>TRBJ2-1|-|TRBD2|TRBV7-9
TGTGCCAGCAGCTTAAAGCCTAGCGGGAGTGTGGACAATGAGCAGTTCTTC
CASSLKPSGSVDNEQFF
>TRBJ2-1|-|-|TRBV27
TGTGCCAGCAGCCGGGGACTTTTTAGTGAGCAGTTCTTC
CASSRGLFSEQFF
>TRBJ1-3|once|-|TRBV4-1
TGCGCCAGCAGCCAGGTTACTTCGGTCTCTGGAAACACCATATATTTT
CASSQVTSVSGNTIYF